This record covers a single TCR beta chain. What it binds is unknown. An end of the junction differs from the germline gene, which may be a read error. The CDR3 covers 11 residues. CDR1 SNHLY and CDR2 FYNNEI come from the germline V gene. This sample stems from a study of breast tumors, draining lymph nodes, adjacent tissues. Regarding the study as a whole: Data fit most tumor T cells coming from lymph node, expanding in tumor. Compared with lymph nodes, tumors were less diverse; compared with nontumor tissue, more. The lymph node origin of tumor T cells was framed as consistent with a hypothesis, not demonstrated.

TCRdb used MiXCR to reprocess the multiplex PCR reads, holding one entry per CDR3 protein. The sample yields about 21,000 distinct CDR3 sequences, about 41% seen once. The V gene is TRBV2, the J gene TRBJ2-3; D remains unclear. The sequencing sample was made of breast tumor tissue. The origin of this receptor is a female donor with breast cancer. Some clones in this sample may be carry-over from other donors' samples. CDR3 DNA: TGTGTCAGCAATGAATCGGGCGGAGAACGGTTT. The encoded protein is CVSNESGGERF.